A selection of T cell receptor beta chains follows, all from one sample in a study. Each CDR3 protein gets one entry after TCRdb re-called the RT-PCR reads with MiXCR. The repertoire holds about 680,000 distinct CDR3 sequences, 11% to 15% seen once, with roughly 3.9% in the top ten. The sample consisted of memory CD4+ T cells from blood. The receptors here all came from a female donor in good health, serving as a healthy control. Both conserved end residues are part of each CDR3. D genes are given only for firm matches. Size is stated for part of the rows, as once, few or many counts, or as a class when the clone is expanded.

clone size: once; J gene: TRBJ2-7; V gene: TRBV20-1; D gene: TRBD2; CDR3 protein: CSARTSPTIYEQYF; CDR3 DNA: TGCAGTGCCAGGACTAGCCCCACAATTTACGAGCAGTACTTC
clone size: -; J gene: TRBJ1-1; V gene: TRBV5-1; D gene: -; CDR3 protein: CASSYLDTEAFF; CDR3 DNA: TGCGCCAGCAGCTATCTGGACACTGAAGCTTTCTTT
clone size: -; J gene: TRBJ2-1; V gene: TRBV28; D gene: TRBD2; CDR3 protein: CASSLTTGGGQFF; CDR3 DNA: TGTGCCAGCAGTTTGACAACCGGGGGGGGACAGTTCTTC
clone size: -; J gene: TRBJ1-1; V gene: TRBV7-8; D gene: -; CDR3 protein: CASSLSHSLNTEAFF; CDR3 DNA: TGTGCCAGCAGCTTATCGCACTCATTGAACACTGAAGCTTTCTTT
clone size: few; J gene: TRBJ1-1; V gene: TRBV10-3; D gene: TRBD1; CDR3 protein: CAISETQGQEAFF; CDR3 DNA: TGTGCCATCAGTGAGACTCAGGGACAGGAAGCTTTCTTT
clone size: -; J gene: TRBJ2-5; V gene: TRBV5-1; D gene: -; CDR3 protein: CASSLEAGTQETQYF; CDR3 DNA: TGCGCCAGCAGCTTGGAGGCAGGAACCCAAGAGACCCAGTACTTC
clone size: -; J gene: TRBJ1-1; V gene: TRBV6-1; D gene: -; CDR3 protein: CASRAPLRRFEAFF; CDR3 DNA: TGTGCCAGCAGGGCCCCGCTTAGGCGGTTTGAAGCTTTCTTT
clone size: -; J gene: TRBJ1-1; V gene: TRBV7-9; D gene: TRBD1; CDR3 protein: CASSSPGQFPFF; CDR3 DNA: TGTGCCAGCAGTTCACCGGGACAGTTTCCTTTCTTT
clone size: -; J gene: TRBJ2-5; V gene: TRBV20-1; D gene: -; CDR3 protein: CSSWRDTGGQETQYF; CDR3 DNA: TGCAGTTCTTGGAGGGACACAGGAGGCCAAGAGACCCAGTACTTC
clone size: many; J gene: TRBJ2-1; V gene: TRBV5-1; D gene: TRBD1; CDR3 protein: CASSLVNIGTGVSRDEQFF; CDR3 DNA: TGCGCCAGCAGCTTGGTCAATATCGGAACAGGGGTGTCACGAGATGAGCAGTTCTTC
clone size: few; J gene: TRBJ1-1; V gene: TRBV9; D gene: -; CDR3 protein: CASSPLRHSTNTEAFF; CDR3 DNA: TGTGCCAGCAGCCCTTTACGACATTCAACGAACACTGAAGCTTTCTTT
clone size: -; J gene: TRBJ1-5; V gene: TRBV20-1; D gene: TRBD1; CDR3 protein: CSASRGMRPQHF; CDR3 DNA: TGCAGTGCTAGCAGGGGGATGCGGCCCCAGCATTTT
clone size: few; J gene: TRBJ2-3; V gene: TRBV20-1; D gene: -; CDR3 protein: CSAIYVTDTQYF; CDR3 DNA: TGCAGTGCCATCTACGTCACAGATACGCAGTATTTT
clone size: many; J gene: TRBJ2-1; V gene: TRBV24-1; D gene: TRBD2; CDR3 protein: CATSALHGGTYNEQFF; CDR3 DNA: TGTGCCACCAGTGCTCTGCACGGGGGGACCTACAATGAGCAGTTCTTC
clone size: -; J gene: TRBJ1-6; V gene: TRBV4-2; D gene: -; CDR3 protein: CASSQEDSYNSPLHF; CDR3 DNA: TGTGCCAGCAGCCAAGAGGACAGTTATAATTCACCCCTCCACTTT
clone size: many; J gene: TRBJ2-4; V gene: TRBV25-1; D gene: -; CDR3 protein: CASSAPTARQNIQYF; CDR3 DNA: TGTGCCAGCAGTGCCCCCACAGCGAGACAAAACATTCAGTACTTC
clone size: -; J gene: TRBJ2-5; V gene: TRBV7-2; D gene: TRBD2; CDR3 protein: CASSFRLADGETQYF; CDR3 DNA: TGTGCCAGCAGCTTTAGGCTAGCGGACGGGGAGACCCAGTACTTC
clone size: few; J gene: TRBJ1-6; V gene: TRBV15; D gene: -; CDR3 protein: CATSRVASGNSPLHF; CDR3 DNA: TGTGCCACCAGCAGAGTCGCCTCGGGTAATTCACCCCTCCACTTT
clone size: few; J gene: TRBJ2-2; V gene: TRBV6-2/TRBV6-3; D gene: TRBD2; CDR3 protein: CASTSGTSFNTGELFF; CDR3 DNA: TGTGCCAGCACCTCCGGGACTAGCTTTAACACCGGGGAGCTGTTTTTT
clone size: -; J gene: TRBJ2-1; V gene: TRBV20-1; D gene: TRBD2; CDR3 protein: CSARPPRGVYEQFF; CDR3 DNA: TGCAGTGCCCGACCGCCACGGGGGGTTTATGAGCAGTTCTTC
clone size: -; J gene: TRBJ2-3; V gene: TRBV20-1; D gene: -; CDR3 protein: CSASVPGTDTQYF; CDR3 DNA: TGCAGTGCTAGCGTGCCAGGCACAGATACGCAGTATTTT
clone size: -; J gene: TRBJ2-2; V gene: TRBV3-1; D gene: -; CDR3 protein: CASSQEAGTNTGELFF; CDR3 DNA: TGTGCCAGCAGCCAAGAGGCAGGGACGAACACCGGGGAGCTGTTTTTT
clone size: -; J gene: TRBJ1-5; V gene: TRBV28; D gene: -; CDR3 protein: CASSYPGNSNQPQHF; CDR3 DNA: TGTGCCAGCAGTTACCCGGGAAATAGCAATCAGCCCCAGCATTTT
clone size: many; J gene: TRBJ2-3; V gene: TRBV29-1; D gene: -; CDR3 protein: CSVVASEDTQYF; CDR3 DNA: TGCAGCGTTGTGGCTAGTGAAGATACGCAGTATTTT
clone size: many; J gene: TRBJ2-5; V gene: TRBV29-1; D gene: -; CDR3 protein: CSVDGSLQETQYF; CDR3 DNA: TGCAGCGTTGATGGATCATTACAAGAGACCCAGTACTTC
clone size: -; J gene: TRBJ2-5; V gene: TRBV7-9; D gene: TRBD2; CDR3 protein: CASSQRTSGSMETQYF; CDR3 DNA: TGTGCCAGCAGCCAAAGGACTAGCGGGAGTATGGAGACCCAGTACTTC
clone size: -; J gene: TRBJ2-2; V gene: TRBV11-2; D gene: TRBD2; CDR3 protein: CASSWTGGGELFF; CDR3 DNA: TGTGCCAGCAGCTGGACGGGGGGCGGGGAGCTGTTTTTT
clone size: many; J gene: TRBJ2-1; V gene: TRBV5-1; D gene: -; CDR3 protein: CASSSEGGNYNEQFF; CDR3 DNA: TGCGCCAGCAGTTCGGAAGGGGGAAACTACAATGAGCAGTTCTTC
clone size: few; J gene: TRBJ2-7; V gene: TRBV6-6; D gene: -; CDR3 protein: CASREWDLPTYEQYF; CDR3 DNA: TGTGCCAGCAGGGAATGGGACTTACCAACCTACGAGCAGTACTTC
clone size: few; J gene: TRBJ2-1; V gene: TRBV4-3; D gene: TRBD2; CDR3 protein: CASSQEAGTYNEQFF; CDR3 DNA: TGCGCCAGCAGCCAAGAAGCGGGAACGTACAATGAGCAGTTCTTC
clone size: few; J gene: TRBJ1-1; V gene: TRBV5-5; D gene: -; CDR3 protein: CASSIQGYTEAFF; CDR3 DNA: TGTGCCAGCAGCATACAGGGATACACTGAAGCTTTCTTT
clone size: many; J gene: TRBJ2-1; V gene: TRBV20-1; D gene: -; CDR3 protein: CSARRSGSYNEQFF; CDR3 DNA: TGCAGTGCTAGGAGGTCAGGGTCCTACAATGAGCAGTTCTTC
clone size: many; J gene: TRBJ2-3; V gene: TRBV15; D gene: -; CDR3 protein: CATSRDLVSGFKADTQYF; CDR3 DNA: TGTGCCACCAGCAGAGATCTGGTTTCGGGGTTCAAGGCAGATACGCAGTATTTT
clone size: few; J gene: TRBJ2-6; V gene: TRBV6-6; D gene: TRBD1; CDR3 protein: CASSYGTGFSGANVLTF; CDR3 DNA: TGTGCCAGCAGTTACGGGACAGGGTTCTCTGGGGCCAACGTCCTGACTTTC
clone size: few; J gene: TRBJ2-2; V gene: TRBV3-1; D gene: TRBD2; CDR3 protein: CASSQVLTSGRPGELFF; CDR3 DNA: TGTGCCAGCAGCCAAGTTCTGACTAGCGGGAGGCCCGGGGAGCTGTTTTTT
clone size: few; J gene: TRBJ1-5; V gene: TRBV7-2; D gene: -; CDR3 protein: CASSSYTGNQPQHF; CDR3 DNA: TGTGCCAGCAGCTCTTACACAGGCAATCAGCCCCAGCATTTT
clone size: -; J gene: TRBJ2-1; V gene: TRBV7-3; D gene: TRBD2; CDR3 protein: CASSPGLALHEQFF; CDR3 DNA: TGTGCCAGCAGCCCGGGACTAGCTCTCCATGAGCAGTTCTTC
clone size: few; J gene: TRBJ1-4; V gene: TRBV7-2; D gene: -; CDR3 protein: CASSRGQPEKLFF; CDR3 DNA: TGTGCCAGCAGCAGAGGACAGCCAGAAAAACTGTTTTTT
clone size: many; J gene: TRBJ1-5; V gene: TRBV6-2/TRBV6-3; D gene: TRBD1; CDR3 protein: CASRPVDRGYSNQPQHF; CDR3 DNA: TGTGCCAGCAGACCCGTGGACAGGGGATATAGCAATCAGCCCCAGCATTTT
clone size: -; J gene: TRBJ2-1; V gene: TRBV12-3/TRBV12-4; D gene: -; CDR3 protein: CASSLPQGRNEQFF; CDR3 DNA: TGTGCCAGCAGTTTACCCCAGGGAAGGAATGAGCAGTTCTTC
clone size: -; J gene: TRBJ1-5; V gene: TRBV20-1; D gene: -; CDR3 protein: CSASRISNQPQHF; CDR3 DNA: TGCAGTGCTTCTAGAATAAGCAATCAGCCCCAGCATTTT
clone size: -; J gene: TRBJ2-3; V gene: TRBV11-2; D gene: TRBD1; CDR3 protein: CASSWDRASDTQYF; CDR3 DNA: TGTGCCAGCAGTTGGGACAGGGCGTCAGATACGCAGTATTTT
clone size: many; J gene: TRBJ2-5; V gene: TRBV5-6; D gene: TRBD1; CDR3 protein: CASSLVDRGETQYF; CDR3 DNA: TGTGCCAGCAGCTTGGTTGACAGGGGTGAGACCCAGTACTTC
clone size: -; J gene: TRBJ2-5; V gene: TRBV7-9; D gene: TRBD1; CDR3 protein: CASSATGGEVQYF; CDR3 DNA: TGTGCCAGCAGCGCTACAGGGGGCGAGGTCCAGTACTTC
clone size: many; J gene: TRBJ2-7; V gene: TRBV7-3; D gene: TRBD2; CDR3 protein: CASTGGLASYEQYF; CDR3 DNA: TGTGCCAGCACGGGAGGACTCGCGTCCTACGAGCAGTACTTC
clone size: -; J gene: TRBJ2-1; V gene: TRBV20-1; D gene: TRBD2; CDR3 protein: CSAQTSGRASSYNEQFF; CDR3 DNA: TGCAGTGCGCAGACTAGCGGGAGAGCGAGCTCCTACAATGAGCAGTTCTTC